This T cell receptor beta chain comes out of a study of OX40 agonist ivuxolimab in advanced cancers. In the study overall: Prior therapy, whether anti-PD-1, anti-PD-L1 or anti-CTLA-4, was allowed, and roughly 40% had some. Notes on the study in general: Patients with a partial response at 0.1-3.0 mg/kg had among the lowest clonal expansion. Dose levels from 0.1 to 3.0 mg/kg saw CD4+ and CD8+ blood T cells expand clonally by week 6.

Some clones are missing from TCRdb's copy, which holds only in-frame ones; the method was immunoSEQ multiplex PCR. The sample records 95,000 or so clones, over 75% being singletons. CDR3 length: 15 residues. The J segment lost 0 bases and the V segment lost 4 bases, leaving 4 bases of the junction unmatched. Germline V gene sequence: CDR1 SGDLS, CDR2 YYNGEE. Of note for this clone: Its matching antigen is unknown.

The genes are TRBV9 and TRBJ2-4, with 7 bases aligning to TRBD2. Sequencing used CD4+ or CD8+ T cells sorted from blood, obtained in a trial of the OX40 agonist ivuxolimab. The TCR originated in an adult with an advanced solid tumor such as melanoma, head and neck, liver or kidney cancer. CDR3 coding DNA: TGTGCCAGCAGCCGGGACTACCTAGCCAAAAACATTCAGTACTTC. It yields the protein CASSRDYLAKNIQYF.